These 28 T cell receptor beta chains share one sample of origin, sequenced in a study of chemoradiotherapy in HPV16-positive cancers (dated by TCRdb to between 2022 and 2023). Library preparation was by the immunoSEQ multiplex PCR assay. This is the immuneACCESS table as TCRdb keeps it, with only in-frame sequences that have V and J called. A part of the clones is gone; compared with another copy, unresolved V genes explain less than half, and the rest is unexplained. The sample table contains about 15,000 clones; only one count was recorded for around nine tenths of them. Together, the top ten hold around 4.5% of the sample. This specimen was tumor tissue, taken from a patient who underwent chemoradiotherapy. The receptors stem from a human donor with HPV-associated anogenital cancer.

This clone appeared a single time. The CDR3 nucleotides are TGTGCCAGCAGTAGTCGCCAAAGCTCTGGGGCCAACGTCCTGACTTTC. Residues: CASSSRQSSGANVLTF. The chain is built from TRBV7-9 and TRBJ2-6; D gene unclear. CDR3 length: 16 residues. V gave up 6 bases and J gave up 0 bases, with 12 bases separating them. Per germline, CDR1 SEHNR and CDR2 FQNEAQ (reference sequence).

This chain connects TRBV9 to TRBJ1-3; D is ambiguous. Germline CDR1 is SGDLS and CDR2 is YYNGEE. The CDR3 spans 11 residues. V was trimmed by 2 bases and J by 3 bases, leaving 0 bases between them. The chain's CDR3 is CASSVGNTIYF. CDR3 in DNA: TGTGCCAGCAGCGTTGGAAACACCATATATTTT.

This chain joins TRBV5-5 and TRBJ2-7; D uncertain. CDR1 is SGHKS, CDR2 YYEKEE, per germline (reference sequence). The CDR3 loop spans 13 amino acids. V gave up 1 base and J gave up 0 bases, with 5 bases separating them. CDR3 sequence (DNA): TGTGCCAGCAGCTTGTCGGCCTCCTACGAGCAGTACTTC. Its translation is CASSLSASYEQYF.

The chain employs TRBV7-2 and TRBJ1-3; D gene uncertain. Germline CDR1 SGHTA, CDR2 FQGNSA. V was shortened by 0 bases and J by 1 base, with 4 bases between the two germline ends. CDR3 length: 14 amino acids. The CDR3 DNA is TGTGCCAGCAGCTTAGCGAAGTCTGGAAACACCATATATTTT. Amino acids: CASSLAKSGNTIYF.

The J gene is TRBJ2-1, the V gene TRBV5-6; TRBD1 is a possible D gene (5 bases). V lost 0 bases and J 9 bases, leaving 13 bases between the germline ends. This CDR3 is built from 14 residues. Germline V gene data show CDR1 as SGHDT and CDR2 as YYEEEE. Written as DNA, the CDR3 is TGTGCCAGCAGCTTGGACAGAAGGGGTGGTGAGCAGTTCTTC. This codes for CASSLDRRGGEQFF. The full variable domain, its missing parts supplied by reference TRBV5-6 and TRBJ2-1, is DAGVTQSPTHLIKTRGQQVTLRCSPKSGHDTVSWYQQALGQGPQFIFQYYEEEERQRGNFPDRFSGHQFPNYSSELNVNALLLGDSALYLCASSLDRRGGEQFFGPGTRLTVL.

The chain couples TRBV11-3 to TRBJ2-7; D unclear. CDR3 length: 13 amino acids. Trimming shortened V by 3 bases and J by 0 bases, and 6 bases separated the two germline ends. CDR1 and CDR2 (germline): SGHNT, YENEEA. The CDR3 DNA sequence: TGTGCCAGCAGCTTCACGGGCTCCTACGAGCAGTACTTC. It translates to CASSFTGSYEQYF.

Comments on this clone: One end of the junction varies from germline; a read error may be responsible. The chain joins TRBV7-7 to TRBJ2-5; the D gene is possibly TRBD1 (6 bases). This CDR3 is 13 amino acids long. Looked up from germline, CDR1 is SSHAT and CDR2 is FNYEAQ (reference sequence). CDR3 DNA sequence: TGTGCTAGCAGCCCGAGGACAGCAGAGACCCAGTACTTC. This encodes CASSPRTAETQYF.

The J gene is TRBJ2-7, the V gene TRBV13, with no clear D. Germline CDR1 and CDR2: PRHDT and FYEKMQ (reference sequence). Trimming shortened V by 4 bases and J by 1 base, and 11 bases separated the two germline ends. The CDR3 consists of 14 residues. CDR3 region: CASSYASSSYEQYF. The DNA of the CDR3 is TGTGCCAGCAGCTACGCAAGTTCTTCCTACGAGCAGTACTTC.

The chain couples TRBV4-3 to TRBJ2-7; 7 bases align to TRBD2. CDR3 length: 16 residues. J lost 1 base, V lost 0 bases, and 6 bases had no gene match. Germline V gene lookup returns CDR1 LGHNA and CDR2 YSLEER. CDR3 nucleotide sequence: TGCGCCAGCAGCCAAGAGAGGCTAGCGGATTCCTACGAGCAGTACTTC. Translation: CASSQERLADSYEQYF.

The chain carries TRBV5-4 and TRBJ1-6; the D gene is possibly TRBD1 (5 bases). CDR3 length: 15 amino acids. The V gene's germline CDR1 is SGHNT and CDR2 YYREEE (reference sequence). V lost 3 bases to trimming and J lost 9 bases, with 16 bases between them. The CDR3 DNA follows: TGTGCCAGCAGCTCGGGACTGGTGGGTACTTCACCCCTCCACTTT. It yields the protein CASSSGLVGTSPLHF.

This sequence joins TRBV29-1 and TRBJ2-3; D possibly corresponds to TRBD2 (5 bases). The CDR3 runs to 14 residues. From germline, CDR1 is SQVTM and CDR2 ANQGSEA. The V end was cut by 7 bases, the J end by 2 bases, with 16 bases between. CDR3 DNA sequence: TGCAGCGCCCCTCTGGTAGGACTCACAGATACGCAGTATTTT. Its translation: CSAPLVGLTDTQYF.

This chain uses TRBV7-3 with TRBJ1-1; no firm D call. Trimming removed 0 bases from V and 4 bases from J, with 9 bases in between. The CDR3 is 14 amino acids. Germline loops: CDR1 SGHTA, CDR2 FQGTGA. The CDR3 region is CASSLTRVGTEAFF. The CDR3 DNA follows: TGTGCCAGCAGCTTAACGAGAGTGGGCACTGAAGCTTTCTTT.

Concerning this clone: One junction end does not reproduce the germline sequence, and a read error may be involved. This chain links TRBV7-7 with TRBJ2-7; D remains ambiguous. Germline V lookup: CDR1 SSHAT, CDR2 FNYEAQ (reference sequence). This CDR3 is built from 16 residues. CDR3 coding DNA: TGTGCTAGCAGCAGAGTCTCGGGTCGCAACTCCTACGAGCAGTACTTC. Protein sequence: CASSRVSGRNSYEQYF.

This chain connects TRBV7-2 to TRBJ2-5, with D perhaps matching TRBD2 (6 bases). The V gene lost 1 base and the J gene lost 3 bases, with 9 bases spanning the gap. The CDR3 loop spans 14 amino acids. Germline V CDR1 and CDR2: SGHTA, FQGNSA. This CDR3 reads CASSLVSSEETQYF. DNA for the CDR3: TGTGCCAGCAGCTTAGTTTCTAGCGAAGAGACCCAGTACTTC. The variable domain in full, completed from reference TRBV7-2 and TRBJ2-5, reads GAGVSQSPSNKVTEKGKDVELRCDPISGHTALYWYRQSLGQGLEFLIYFQGNSAPDKSGLPSDRFSAERTGGSVSTLTIQRTQQEDSAVYLCASSLVSSEETQYFGPGTRLLVL.

J is TRBJ2-7 and V is TRBV5-1, with D possibly matching TRBD2 (5 bases). CDR3 size: 17 residues. Germline values: CDR1 SGHRS, CDR2 YFSETQ. Trimming took 0 bases from V and 6 from J, leaving 22 bases between them. The CDR3 coding sequence is TGCGCCAGCAGCTTGGCAATCGGTTGGCAGGACTCGGGCGAGCAGTACTTC. This translates into CASSLAIGWQDSGEQYF. Filled out from reference TRBV5-1 and TRBJ2-7, the complete variable domain reads KAGVTQTPRYLIKTRGQQVTLSCSPISGHRSVSWYQQTPGQGLQFLFEYFSETQRNKGNFPGRFSGRQFSNSRSEMNVSTLELGDSALYLCASSLAIGWQDSGEQYFGPGTRLTVT.

The chain carries TRBV5-1 and TRBJ1-4; possible D gene TRBD1, 6 bases. The length of the CDR3 is 14 residues. Germline loops: CDR1 SGHRS, CDR2 YFSETQ. The V gene lost 4 bases and the J gene lost 7 bases, with 14 bases spanning the gap. CDR3 region: CASSQGGGGEKLFF. The CDR3 DNA follows: TGCGCCAGCAGCCAGGGCGGGGGCGGTGAAAAACTGTTTTTT.

The chain uses TRBV21-1 and TRBJ1-2; the table's D call, TRBD1, has no DNA check behind it. TRBV21-1 is recorded as a pseudogene. The CDR3 extends over 14 amino acids. Here the CDR3 DNA reads TGTGCCAGCAGCGATAGTAACAGGGCCCATGGCTACACCTTC. It encodes CASSDSNRAHGYTF.

This rearrangement joins TRBV11-2 to TRBJ2-1; TRBD2 agrees at 12 bases. Germline values: CDR1 SGHAT, CDR2 FQNNGV. Trimming at V came to 0 bases and at J to 4 bases, leaving 7 bases not matched to a gene. The CDR3 loop spans 18 amino acids. The CDR3 bases are TGTGCCAGCAGCTTAGATCAGAGGACTAGCGGGAAATACAATGAGCAGTTCTTC. This codes for CASSLDQRTSGKYNEQFF.

The J gene is TRBJ2-5, the V gene TRBV7-2; TRBD1 matches at 7 bases. The trim removed 2 bases at V and 2 bases at J, leaving 8 bases unmatched. The CDR3 totals 16 residues. Per the germline V gene, CDR1 is SGHTA and CDR2 is FQGNSA. The chain's CDR3 is CASSLRPPGQQETQYF. CDR3 in DNA: TGTGCCAGCAGCTTACGTCCGCCGGGACAGCAAGAGACCCAGTACTTC.

V usage is TRBV7-2 and J usage is TRBJ2-7; D is uncertain. The length of the CDR3 is 14 residues. Looked up from germline, CDR1 is SGHTA and CDR2 is FQGNSA. Deletions cut 2 bases from V and 7 bases from J, with 15 bases between. Written as DNA, the CDR3 is TGTGCCAGCAGCTTATCCCCAGCGAACGAGGAGCAGTACTTC. This gives the protein CASSLSPANEEQYF.

The chain joins TRBV7-6 to TRBJ2-3; D remains unclear. The CDR3 loop spans 13 amino acids. V was cut by 1 base and J by 5 bases, with 7 bases left in between. Germline CDR1 and CDR2: SGHVS and FNYEAQ. CDR3 bases: TGTGCCAGCAGCTTAGGCTTGGGAGATACGCAGTATTTT. Its protein is CASSLGLGDTQYF.

The V and J genes are TRBV6-5 and TRBJ2-7, with D maybe TRBD2 (5 bases). The CDR3 runs to 12 residues. Germline V gives CDR1 MNHEY, CDR2 SVGAGI. V lost 6 bases and J 1 base, leaving 7 bases between the germline ends. CDR3 in DNA: TGTGCCAGCAGGGACTTATCCTACGAGCAGTACTTC. Encoded protein: CASRDLSYEQYF.

The chain couples TRBV19 to TRBJ2-2, with 7 bases lining up with TRBD1. Germline CDR1 and CDR2: LNHDA and SQIVND (reference sequence). V was clipped by 0 bases and J by 1 base; unmatched bases: 2. There are 16 residues in the CDR3. The CDR3 region is CASSIDRTGNTGELFF. In DNA form, the CDR3 reads TGTGCCAGTAGTATAGATAGGACAGGGAACACCGGGGAGCTGTTTTTT.

The V gene is TRBV6-5, the J gene TRBJ2-7; D remains ambiguous. The V end lost 4 bases, the J end lost 2 bases, and 15 bases lay between the germline ends. The CDR3 extends over 15 amino acids. Germline V gene sequence: CDR1 MNHEY, CDR2 SVGAGI. The CDR3 region is CASSLSPALAYEQYF. The CDR3 bases are TGTGCCAGCAGTTTATCCCCAGCGCTGGCCTACGAGCAGTACTTC.

The chain uses TRBV18 and TRBJ1-3, with 9 nucleotides matching TRBD1. V was clipped by 2 bases and J by 2 bases; unmatched bases: 4. This CDR3 has 16 amino acids. The germline V gene encodes CDR1 KGHSH and CDR2 LQKENI. CDR3 in amino acids: CASSPSGTGPGNTIYF. The CDR3 DNA reads as TGTGCCAGCTCACCATCCGGGACAGGGCCTGGAAACACCATATATTTT.

This rearrangement joins TRBV5-1 to TRBJ1-1; a possible D gene is TRBD1 (5 bases). The germline V gene encodes CDR1 SGHRS and CDR2 YFSETQ. The CDR3 totals 13 residues. The V and J ends lost 7 bases and 1 base respectively, with 11 bases between them. Here the CDR3 reads CASRHQGNTEAFF. CDR3 coding DNA: TGCGCCAGCCGACACCAGGGGAACACTGAAGCTTTCTTT.

The V gene is TRBV7-9, the J gene TRBJ2-2; 8 bases are shared with TRBD1. V was clipped by 3 bases and J by 4 bases; unmatched bases: 13. The CDR3 runs 18 residues. The germline V gene encodes CDR1 SEHNR and CDR2 FQNEAQ (reference sequence). DNA of the CDR3: TGTGCCAGCAGCTTTATTATCGGCGGGCAGGGGGCCACCGGGGAGCTGTTTTTT. Its translation: CASSFIIGGQGATGELFF.

This clone was observed a handful of times. The chain uses TRBV9 and TRBJ1-1, with 7 positions matching TRBD1. Germline V gene lookup returns CDR1 SGDLS and CDR2 YYNGEE. The CDR3 sequence is 15 residues long. V dropped 4 bases and J dropped 10; count of bases not matched to a gene: 16. As DNA, the CDR3 is TGTGCCAGCAGCTCAAGGACAGGACCCGTCGAGGGAGCTTTCTTT. Translation: CASSSRTGPVEGAFF. The full variable domain, with the rest looked up from reference TRBV9 and TRBJ1-1, is DSGVTQTPKHLITATGQRVTLRCSPRSGDLSVYWYQQSLDQGLQFLIQYYNGEERAKGNILERFSAQQFPDLHSELNLSSLELGDSALYFCASSSRTGPVEGAFFGQGTRLTVV.